One sample yielded the 21 T cell receptor beta chains listed below, sequenced in a study of T cells expressing NK-cell markers. TCRdb re-called the 5' RACE reads and catalogs CDR3 proteins one per entry, DNA excluded. The sample yields 550,000 to 600,000 distinct CDR3 sequences, of which the top ten take up less than 4.5%. Specimen: blood T cells: a sorted CD56 or NKG2C T cell subset, CD4+ or CD8+ T cells, or bulk PBMC T cells (not recorded which). The receptors shown here come from a man younger than 35 in good health.

V usage is TRBV6-6 and J usage is TRBJ2-1. The length of the CDR3 is 12 residues. CDR1 is MNHNY and CDR2 is SVGAGI in the germline V gene (reference sequence). CDR3 amino acids: CASRAQINEQFF.

The CDR3 loop is CASSPRYSGITDTQYF. J is TRBJ2-3 and V is TRBV4-3; TCRdb's D gene call, TRBD2, goes unchecked for lack of DNA. Per the germline V gene, CDR1 is LGHNA and CDR2 is YSLEER. The CDR3 consists of 16 residues.

The chain joins TRBV28 to TRBJ2-1. The CDR3 has 11 residues. CDR1 is MDHEN, CDR2 SYDVKM, per germline. This chain's CDR3 is CASSQFGEQFF.

The chain joins TRBV15 to TRBJ2-1; absent DNA, TCRdb's TRBD2 call cannot be checked. Looked up from germline, CDR1 is LNHNV and CDR2 is YYDKDF (reference sequence). The CDR3 loop spans 17 amino acids. Here the CDR3 reads CATSRAMTSKPYNEQFF.

V gene TRBV20-1 combines with J gene TRBJ2-3; absent DNA, TCRdb's TRBD1 call cannot be checked. Germline V lookup: CDR1 DFQATT, CDR2 SNEGSKA (reference sequence). The CDR3 runs 13 residues. This chain's CDR3 is CSAPGRLTDTQYF.

This chain joins TRBV20-1 and TRBJ1-4; TCRdb outputs TRBD1, but without DNA this stays unchecked. The CDR3 sequence is 13 residues long. Per the germline V gene, CDR1 is DFQATT and CDR2 is SNEGSKA (reference sequence). The CDR3 here is CSAPQGAGEKLFF.

The rearrangement joins TRBV29-1 to TRBJ1-1. Germline V gene lookup returns CDR1 SQVTM and CDR2 ANQGSEA. The CDR3 consists of 13 residues. The CDR3: CSVEWTLNTEAFF.

This chain joins TRBV9 and TRBJ2-1. This CDR3 is built from 13 residues. CDR1 SGDLS and CDR2 YYNGEE come from the germline V gene. The CDR3 spells CASSRVGEPQQFF.

The chain uses TRBV12-3 or TRBV12-4 and TRBJ1-2. The CDR3 contains 13 residues. The CDR3 region is CASSFGGSGGYTF.

This chain joins TRBV11-2 and TRBJ2-7; absent DNA, TCRdb's TRBD2 call cannot be checked. The CDR3 is made up of 17 amino acids. The germline CDR1 and CDR2 sequences are SGHAT and FQNNGV. Here the CDR3 reads CASSLEGGGRETYEQYF. Full variable domain (remainder filled in from reference TRBV11-2 and TRBJ2-7): EAGVAQSPRYKIIEKRQSVAFWCNPISGHATLYWYQQILGQGPKLLIQFQNNGVVDDSQLPKDRFSAERLKGVDSTLKIQPAKLEDSAVYLCASSLEGGGRETYEQYFGPGTRLTVT.

The chain links TRBV6-1 to TRBJ2-2; the D call from TCRdb, TRBD2, cannot be confirmed without DNA. The CDR3 has 18 residues. CDR1 MNHNS and CDR2 SASEGT come from the germline V gene. The chain's CDR3 is CASRAQGVTGLPTGELFF.

The CDR3: CASSLLSFSTDTQYF. This chain joins TRBV6-1 and TRBJ2-3. This CDR3 comprises 15 residues. From germline, CDR1 is MNHNS and CDR2 SASEGT.

The chain joins TRBV7-9 to TRBJ2-3. Germline V gene sequence: CDR1 SEHNR, CDR2 FQNEAQ (reference sequence). CDR3 length: 15 amino acids. CDR3 protein: CASSSYQTSTDTQYF. The whole variable domain, filled in from reference TRBV7-9 and TRBJ2-3, reads DTGVSQNPRHKITKRGQNVTFRCDPISEHNRLYWYRQTLGQGPEFLTYFQNEAQLEKSRLLSDRFSAERPKGSFSTLEIQRTEQGDSAMYLCASSSYQTSTDTQYFGPGTRLTVL.

The chain employs TRBV11-2 and TRBJ2-1. Germline V lookup: CDR1 SGHAT, CDR2 FQNNGV. The CDR3 consists of 15 residues. This chain's CDR3 is CASSLDPGRRGEQFF.

The V call is TRBV5-1, the J call TRBJ2-1; checking the TCRdb D call of TRBD1 is not possible without DNA. This CDR3 region has 16 residues. Germline loops: CDR1 SGHRS, CDR2 YFSETQ. This CDR3 is CASSIGPLTGSTEQFF.

The chain uses TRBV10-3 and TRBJ2-3; without DNA, the TCRdb call of TRBD2 cannot be checked. In germline, CDR1 is ENHRY, CDR2 SYGVKD. The CDR3 spans 17 residues. The CDR3 is CAISEWGSGTSTDTQYF.

The J gene is TRBJ2-3, the V gene TRBV4-2; TCRdb picks TRBD1, but there is no DNA to check that call. The germline gives CDR1 LGHNA, CDR2 YNFKEQ. The CDR3 totals 16 residues. This CDR3 reads CASSQARDRAADTQYF.

The V gene is TRBV7-8, the J gene TRBJ2-2. There are 15 residues in the CDR3. In germline, CDR1 is SGHVS, CDR2 FQNEAQ. CDR3 residues: CASSLAFQSAGELFF.

CDR3 in amino acids: CASSDQDYGYTF. The gene calls are TRBV5-1 and TRBJ1-2. Germline V gene data show CDR1 as SGHRS and CDR2 as YFSETQ. The CDR3 has 12 amino acids.

The chain recombines TRBV14 with TRBJ2-2; TCRdb designates TRBD1, a call that cannot be tested without DNA. CDR1 is SGHDN, CDR2 FVKESK, per germline. The CDR3 is 16 residues long. The CDR3 loop is CASSPGGWLNTGELFF.

The chain has TRBV25-1 and TRBJ2-1. Per the germline V gene, CDR1 is MGHDK and CDR2 is SYGVNS. CDR3 length: 11 residues. This CDR3 reads CASKGNTEQFF.